This T cell receptor beta chain comes out of a study of CD8 T cells in ankylosing spondylitis. The V gene's germline CDR1 is SGHRS and CDR2 YFSETQ. This CDR3 has 12 residues. The V end lost 7 bases, the J end lost 2 bases, and 6 bases lay between the germline ends. TCRdb re-called the 5' RACE reads through MiXCR, storing one row per CDR3 protein. The top ten clones hold 8% to 9.5% of a sample with fewer than 350,000 distinct CDR3 sequences, more than 9% of them seen once. This clonotype was observed at least ten times. The TCR originated in a female donor with ankylosing spondylitis or in good health (not recorded which). The sample comprised blood, either unsorted or a sorted T cell fraction (not recorded which). The chain is built from TRBV5-1 and TRBJ2-2; no clear D gene. The CDR3 DNA is TGCGCCAGCGGCCTAAACACCGGGGAGCTGTTTTTT. This translates into CASGLNTGELFF.